What follows are 11 T cell receptor beta chains derived from one specimen sequenced in a study of T cell clusters in autoimmune cytopenias. Each sample's input was approximately 0.25 ug genomic DNA, 35,000 to 40,000 genome equivalents. TRB was amplified by touch-down multiplex PCR, primer pools A and B combined. TCRdb reprocessed the multiplex PCR reads; each CDR3 protein has one entry and no DNA is given. This repertoire includes roughly 4,000 distinct CDR3 sequences. The data were also submitted as part of a second study, on T cell repertoires in aging, cancer and after chemotherapy.

Material for sequencing was peripheral blood. Receptor source: a human donor in good health.

V gene TRBV7-2 combines with J gene TRBJ1-2; checking the TCRdb D call of TRBD1 is not possible without DNA. Germline V gene lookup returns CDR1 SGHTA and CDR2 FQGNSA. There are 15 residues in the CDR3. CDR3 in amino acids: CASSLEGQGAGGYTF.

This clonotype is identified as medium-sized from frequency. The chain joins TRBV18 to TRBJ1-1; TCRdb selects TRBD1, and the lack of DNA leaves this call unchecked. Germline V gene sequence: CDR1 KGHSH, CDR2 LQKENI. The length of the CDR3 is 15 residues. The CDR3 is CASSVVTGARTEAFF.

The chain carries TRBV5-1 and TRBJ1-3. The CDR3 extends over 17 amino acids. In germline, CDR1 is SGHRS, CDR2 YFSETQ. The CDR3 protein is CASSLAATGPSGNTIYF.

Frequency places this clonotype as medium-sized (0.01 to 0.1%). The rearrangement uses TRBV6-1 and TRBJ1-3; TCRdb designates TRBD1, a call that cannot be tested without DNA. The CDR3 contains 16 residues. Per the germline V gene, CDR1 is MNHNS and CDR2 is SASEGT. The CDR3 here is CASSEGPGGSGNTIYF.

The CDR3 is CASSFVDTEAFF. The chain joins TRBV5-5 to TRBJ1-1. CDR3 length: 12 amino acids. Germline lookup yields CDR1 SGHKS and CDR2 YYEKEE (reference sequence).

The genes are TRBV5-6 and TRBJ1-1; with no DNA, the TCRdb D assignment of TRBD1 cannot be verified. The CDR3 is 15 residues long. Germline V gene data show CDR1 as SGHDT and CDR2 as YYEEEE. The CDR3 loop is CASSVQGYWNTEAFF. Together with reference TRBV5-6 and TRBJ1-1, the CDR3 gives the full variable domain: DAGVTQSPTHLIKTRGQQVTLRCSPKSGHDTVSWYQQALGQGPQFIFQYYEEEERQRGNFPDRFSGHQFPNYSSELNVNALLLGDSALYLCASSVQGYWNTEAFFGQGTRLTVV.

V and J are TRBV5-1 and TRBJ1-2. In germline, CDR1 is SGHRS, CDR2 YFSETQ. The length of the CDR3 is 13 residues. CDR3 amino acids: CASSLSVNYGYTF. The complete variable domain, with remaining parts taken from reference TRBV5-1 and TRBJ1-2, reads KAGVTQTPRYLIKTRGQQVTLSCSPISGHRSVSWYQQTPGQGLQFLFEYFSETQRNKGNFPGRFSGRQFSNSRSEMNVSTLELGDSALYLCASSLSVNYGYTFGSGTRLTVV.

This clonotype is medium-sized (0.01 to 0.1%) by frequency. V usage is TRBV5-4 and J usage is TRBJ1-2; with no DNA, the TCRdb D assignment of TRBD1 cannot be verified. CDR3 size: 15 residues. The germline gives CDR1 SGHNT, CDR2 YYREEE (reference sequence). This CDR3 is CASSFRTVRTYGYTF.

Judged by frequency, this clonotype is medium-sized. The chain links TRBV19 to TRBJ1-1. Germline assignment: CDR1 LNHDA and CDR2 SQIVND (reference sequence). The CDR3 runs 14 residues. The CDR3 sequence: CASSMRLGDTEAFF.

The chain joins TRBV5-8 to TRBJ2-5. Germline V gives CDR1 SGHTS, CDR2 YDEGEE. This CDR3 has 11 amino acids. The CDR3 is CASSQGETQYF.

The chain has TRBV7-3 and TRBJ2-2. In germline, CDR1 is SGHTA, CDR2 FQGTGA. The CDR3 consists of 13 residues. CDR3 in amino acids: CASSPHVSGELFF.